This TCR beta chain emerged from a study of spatial heterogeneity in lung cancer. Study context: For the average unique TCR and UMI combination, more than 9.5 occurrences appeared in raw reads.

The time point denotes: sample taken at primary tumor resection. The study sequenced unsorted whole RNA from tumor, nontumor lung or frozen PBMC. The CDR3 loop spans 14 amino acids. The germline CDR1 and CDR2 sequences are MNHEY and SVGAGI. Trimming at V came to 6 bases and at J to 5 bases, leaving 9 bases not matched to a gene. Many counts were recorded for this clonotype. Its antigen is as yet unknown. General study results and limits: Tumor TCRs that were ubiquitous and expanded showed up in blood more at resection than follow-up.

Every TCR cDNA molecule carried a tag that served as a unique molecular identifier. Each CDR3 protein is one row after TCRdb ran MiXCR on the 5' RACE reads. The sample lists about 95,000 distinct CDR3 sequences; around 8.6% were seen once. The chain combines TRBV6-5 with TRBJ2-5; 7 positions agree with TRBD1. The material sequenced was PBMCs, taken at surgery. This sequence originates from a male donor with early-stage non-small cell lung cancer. The CDR3 nucleotides are TGTGCCAGCAGCTTAGACAGGGATCAGGAGACCCAGTACTTC. Its protein product is CASSLDRDQETQYF.